These 5 T cell receptor beta chains were all obtained from the same sample, sequenced in a study of blood T cell repertoires in COVID-19. Generated by immunoSEQ multiplex PCR, the TCRdb table keeps only in-frame clones and is missing some. The table records about 15,000 clones, 75% to 85% of them present only once. Sequenced: peripheral blood. All receptors come from a man aged 40-55 years with active or convalescent COVID-19.

V is TRBV5-4 and J is TRBJ1-4; D might be TRBD1 (5 bases). V was cut by 4 bases and J by 10 bases, with 17 bases left in between. This CDR3 is 14 amino acids long. From germline, CDR1 is SGHNT and CDR2 YYREEE (reference sequence). The CDR3 is CASSAGGALRKLFF. Here the CDR3 DNA reads TGTGCCAGCAGCGCCGGGGGTGCCCTCAGAAAACTGTTTTTT. The complete variable domain, with remaining parts taken from reference TRBV5-4 and TRBJ1-4, reads ETGVTQSPTHLIKTRGQQVTLRCSSQSGHNTVSWYQQALGQGPQFIFQYYREEENGRGNFPPRFSGLQFPNYSSELNVNALELDDSALYLCASSAGGALRKLFFGSGTQLSVL.

The chain joins TRBV4-3 to TRBJ2-3; maybe TRBD2 (7 bases). Trimming took off 4 bases at V and 7 bases at J, with 21 bases between the two ends. Germline V gene lookup returns CDR1 LGHNA and CDR2 YSLEER. This CDR3 spans 16 amino acids. CDR3: CASSPMAGAEGNTQYF. The CDR3 DNA is TGCGCCAGCAGCCCCATGGCGGGGGCGGAGGGAAATACGCAGTATTTT.

The chain uses TRBV28 and TRBJ1-1, with D hard to call. The CDR3 covers 11 residues. Germline loops: CDR1 MDHEN, CDR2 SYDVKM. V shed 6 bases and J shed 1 base, with 3 bases lying between them. CDR3 coding DNA: TGTGCCAGCAGGCGGAACACTGAAGCTTTCTTT. This gives the protein CASRRNTEAFF.

The chain employs TRBV10-3 and TRBJ2-1; a weak D match, TRBD2 (5 bases). This CDR3 is 14 amino acids long. Germline lookup yields CDR1 ENHRY and CDR2 SYGVKD. The V end was cut by 9 bases, the J end by 8 bases, with 20 bases between. This CDR3 is CAIRKAGEEHEQFF. Written as DNA, the CDR3 is TGTGCCATTAGGAAGGCGGGCGAGGAACATGAGCAGTTCTTC.

The chain employs TRBV19 and TRBJ2-7, with 7 bases that match TRBD2. Germline-derived CDR1 and CDR2 are LNHDA and SQIVND (reference sequence). CDR3 length equals 14 residues. The V and J ends lost 2 bases and 2 bases, in that order; junction bases with no gene match: 3. CDR3 sequence: CASSITGGAYEQYF. CDR3 sequence (DNA): TGTGCCAGTAGTATAACGGGGGGAGCCTACGAGCAGTACTTC.